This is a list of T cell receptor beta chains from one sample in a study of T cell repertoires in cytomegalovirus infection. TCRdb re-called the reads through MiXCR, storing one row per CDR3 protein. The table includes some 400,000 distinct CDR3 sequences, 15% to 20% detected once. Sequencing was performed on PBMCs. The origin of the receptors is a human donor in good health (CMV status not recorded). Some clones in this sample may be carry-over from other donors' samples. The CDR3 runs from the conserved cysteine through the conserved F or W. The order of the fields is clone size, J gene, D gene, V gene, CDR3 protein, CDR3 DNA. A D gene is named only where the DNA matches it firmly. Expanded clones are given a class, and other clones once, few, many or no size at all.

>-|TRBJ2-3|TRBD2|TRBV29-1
CSVESKGLSFTQYF
TGCAGCGTTGAATCGAAGGGACTATCTTTTACGCAGTATTTT
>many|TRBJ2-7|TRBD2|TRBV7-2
CASSLSAGAYEQYF
TGTGCCAGCAGCTTAAGCGCGGGGGCCTACGAGCAGTACTTC
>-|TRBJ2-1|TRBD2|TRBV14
CASSHTRGSGRAVLTYNEQFF
TGTGCCAGCAGCCATACCCGGGGGAGCGGGAGGGCGGTCCTTACTTACAATGAGCAGTTCTTC
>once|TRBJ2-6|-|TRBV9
CASSAQGSGANVLTF
TGTGCCAGCAGCGCGCAGGGTTCTGGGGCCAACGTCCTGACTTTC
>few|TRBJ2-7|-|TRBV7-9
CASTVMMGHEQYF
TGTGCCAGTACGGTTATGATGGGGCACGAGCAGTACTTC
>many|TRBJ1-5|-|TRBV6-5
CASSYSGRIKPGQPQHF
TGTGCCAGCAGTTACTCGGGAAGGATAAAACCTGGTCAGCCCCAGCATTTT
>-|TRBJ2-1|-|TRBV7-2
CASSLYVREQFF
TGTGCCAGCAGCTTATATGTCCGTGAGCAGTTCTTC
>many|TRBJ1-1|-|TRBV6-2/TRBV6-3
CASSLAHSNTEAFF
TGTGCCAGCAGTTTAGCACACTCGAACACTGAAGCTTTCTTT
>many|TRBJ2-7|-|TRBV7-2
CASSPQVSYEQYF
TGTGCCAGCAGCCCACAGGTCTCCTACGAGCAGTACTTC
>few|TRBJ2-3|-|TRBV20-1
CSASEGPDTQYF
TGCAGTGCTAGTGAGGGCCCAGATACGCAGTATTTT
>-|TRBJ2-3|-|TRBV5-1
CASSLDPTGSTDTQYF
TGCGCCAGCAGCTTGGACCCTACAGGTAGCACAGATACGCAGTATTTT
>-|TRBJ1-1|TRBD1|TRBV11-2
CASSWKTGGRGATEAFF
TGTGCCAGCAGCTGGAAGACAGGGGGTCGGGGCGCCACTGAAGCTTTCTTT
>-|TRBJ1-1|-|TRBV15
CATSRDLTGSMNTEAFF
TGTGCCACCAGCAGAGATCTTACAGGATCAATGAACACTGAAGCTTTCTTT
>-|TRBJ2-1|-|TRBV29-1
CSVGSGAVGQFF
TGCAGCGTTGGTTCGGGGGCAGTGGGGCAGTTCTTC
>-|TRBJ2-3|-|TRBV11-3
CASSSGGVDTDTQYF
TGTGCCAGCAGCTCAGGAGGGGTTGATACAGATACGCAGTATTTT
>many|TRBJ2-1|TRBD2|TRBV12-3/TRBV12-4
CASSETSGGAHEQFF
TGTGCCAGCAGCGAGACTAGCGGGGGGGCGCATGAGCAGTTCTTC
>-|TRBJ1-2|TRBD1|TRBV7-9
CASSLASGTGGGYTF
TGTGCCAGCAGCTTAGCGTCCGGGACAGGTGGTGGCTACACCTTC
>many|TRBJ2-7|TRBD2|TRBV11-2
CASSLEGRGSYEQYF
TGTGCCAGCAGCTTAGAGGGGAGGGGATCCTACGAGCAGTACTTC
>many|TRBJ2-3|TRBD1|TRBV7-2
CASSSRGPNTQYF
TGTGCCAGCAGCTCAAGGGGGCCGAATACGCAGTATTTT
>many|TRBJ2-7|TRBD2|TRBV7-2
CASSFSLAGGEQYF
TGTGCCAGCAGCTTCTCGCTAGCGGGAGGGGAGCAGTACTTC
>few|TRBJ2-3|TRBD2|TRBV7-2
CASSRSLAGGTDTQYF
TGTGCCAGCAGCCGGAGCCTAGCGGGGGGCACAGATACGCAGTATTTT
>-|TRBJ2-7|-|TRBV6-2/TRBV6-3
CASSWGTGYEQYF
TGTGCCAGCAGTTGGGGGACGGGATACGAGCAGTACTTC
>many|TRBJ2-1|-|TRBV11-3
CASSLESVNEQFF
TGTGCCAGCAGCTTAGAAAGTGTCAATGAGCAGTTCTTC
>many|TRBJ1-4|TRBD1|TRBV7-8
CASSARQGGNEKLFF
TGTGCCAGCAGCGCCAGACAGGGGGGAAATGAAAAACTGTTTTTT
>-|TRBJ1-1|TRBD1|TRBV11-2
CASSSETGADTEAFF
TGTGCCAGCAGCTCCGAGACAGGGGCGGACACTGAAGCTTTCTTT
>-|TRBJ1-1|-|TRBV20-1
CSARVRGPMNTEAFF
TGCAGTGCTAGAGTAAGGGGCCCGATGAACACTGAAGCTTTCTTT
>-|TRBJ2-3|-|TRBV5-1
CASSISLSGTDTQYF
TGCGCCAGCAGCATTAGCCTTTCGGGCACAGATACGCAGTATTTT
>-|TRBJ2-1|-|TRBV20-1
CSAARRHNEQFF
TGCAGTGCTGCCCGCAGACACAATGAGCAGTTCTTC